The 8 T cell receptor beta chains below come from one sample, sequenced in a study of blood T cell repertoires in COVID-19. Clones were sequenced by immunoSEQ multiplex PCR, and TCRdb holds only the in-frame ones, with some missing. Of around 270,000 clones in the sample, 75% to 90% were seen once. Sequenced sample: PBMCs or T cells enriched from blood (not recorded which). The origin of the receptors is a woman aged 30 to 39 who had recovered from COVID-19.

The chain employs TRBV5-6 and TRBJ2-3, with 7 positions matching TRBD1. Germline trimming cut 3 bases from V and 1 base from J; bases unmatched to any gene: 17. CDR3 length: 19 residues. Germline CDR1 reads SGHDT; CDR2 reads YYEEEE. CDR3 sequence: CASSSFDRVGSRGTDTQYF. The CDR3 bases are TGTGCCAGCAGCTCGTTCGACAGGGTTGGTTCTAGGGGCACAGATACGCAGTATTTT.

The chain joins TRBV5-1 to TRBJ2-3; TRBD2 matches 7 bases. This CDR3 has 13 residues. Trimming took 2 bases from V and 3 from J; bases not matched to a gene: 0. The germline V gene has CDR1 SGHRS and CDR2 YFSETQ. This chain's CDR3 is CASSLAGTDTQYF. CDR3 nucleotide sequence: TGCGCCAGCAGCTTAGCGGGGACAGATACGCAGTATTTT.

This clone was picked up one time. J is TRBJ1-3 and V is TRBV24-1; 10 positions match TRBD1. The ends lost 4 bases at V and 2 bases at J; junction bases unmatched: 1. This CDR3 has 15 residues. Germline loops: CDR1 KGHDR, CDR2 SFDVKD. CDR3 in amino acids: CATSEGTGAGNTIYF. The DNA for the CDR3 is TGTGCCACCAGTGAGGGGACAGGGGCTGGAAACACCATATATTTT.

The V call is TRBV3-1 (or the pseudogene TRBV3-2), the J call TRBJ2-7, with no clear D. CDR3 length: 14 residues. V was cut by 0 bases and J by 0 bases, with 6 bases left in between. The germline gives CDR1 LGHDT, CDR2 YNNKEL (reference sequence). The CDR3 is CASSQDIVSYEQYF. CDR3 bases: TGTGCCAGCAGCCAAGATATAGTCTCCTACGAGCAGTACTTC.

The gene calls are TRBV7-8 and TRBJ2-5; D remains ambiguous. Between the trimmed V and J ends, which lost 8 bases and 5 bases, there was a span of 12 bases. The CDR3 length is 12 residues. The V gene's germline CDR1 is SGHVS and CDR2 FQNEAQ. The CDR3 coding sequence is TGTGCCAGCTATCCGGTCTGGGAGACCCAGTACTTC. Protein sequence: CASYPVWETQYF. The full variable domain, in which reference TRBV7-8 and TRBJ2-5 provide the parts outside the CDR3, is GAGVSQSPRYKVAKRGQDVALRCDPISGHVSLFWYQQALGQGPEFLTYFQNEAQLDKSGLPSDRFFAERPEGSVSTLKIQRTQQEDSAVYLCASYPVWETQYFGPGTRLLVL.

The chain uses TRBV25-1 and TRBJ2-3, with TRBD1 matching over 12 bases. The CDR3 spans 14 residues. The J segment lost 6 bases and the V segment lost 5 bases, leaving 3 bases of the junction unmatched. Germline loops: CDR1 MGHDK, CDR2 SYGVNS. The CDR3 DNA follows: TGTGCCAGCAGTACGGGACAGGGGGCGGATACGCAGTATTTT. This translates into CASSTGQGADTQYF.

The chain carries TRBV7-9 and TRBJ2-3, with 9 bases lining up with TRBD1. The germline V gene has CDR1 SEHNR and CDR2 FQNEAQ (reference sequence). J was trimmed by 6 bases and V by 6 bases; bases with no gene match: 13. The CDR3 covers 16 residues. The CDR3 here is CASRRIPGQGSDTQYF. Written as DNA, the CDR3 is TGTGCCAGCAGACGGATACCGGGACAGGGATCCGATACGCAGTATTTT.

The chain recombines TRBV4-1 with TRBJ1-2; possibly TRBD1 for D (5 bases). This CDR3 has 15 amino acids. The V and J ends lost 4 bases and 4 bases respectively, with 16 bases between them. The germline CDR1 and CDR2 sequences are MGHRA and YSYEKL. The CDR3 loop reads CASSPAQGVSYGYTF. DNA of the CDR3: TGCGCCAGCAGCCCAGCCCAAGGGGTCTCCTATGGCTACACCTTC.